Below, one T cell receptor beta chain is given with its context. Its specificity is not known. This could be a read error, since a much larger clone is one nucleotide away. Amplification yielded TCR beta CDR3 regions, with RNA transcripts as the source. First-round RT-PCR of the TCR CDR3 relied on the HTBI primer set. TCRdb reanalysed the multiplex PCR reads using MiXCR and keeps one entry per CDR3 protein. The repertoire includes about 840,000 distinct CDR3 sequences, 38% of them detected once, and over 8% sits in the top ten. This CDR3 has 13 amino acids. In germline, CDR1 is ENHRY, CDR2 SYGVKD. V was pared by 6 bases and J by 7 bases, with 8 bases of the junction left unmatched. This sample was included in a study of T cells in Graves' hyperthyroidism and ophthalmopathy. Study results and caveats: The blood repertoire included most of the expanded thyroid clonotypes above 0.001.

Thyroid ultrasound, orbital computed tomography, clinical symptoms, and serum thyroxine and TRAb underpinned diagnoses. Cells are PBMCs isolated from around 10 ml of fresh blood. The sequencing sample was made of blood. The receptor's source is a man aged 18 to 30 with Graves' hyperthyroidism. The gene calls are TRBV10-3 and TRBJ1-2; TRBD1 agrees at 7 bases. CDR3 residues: CAIRKEDRAGYTF. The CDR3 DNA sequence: TGTGCCATCAGGAAGGAAGACAGGGCTGGCTACACCTTC.